This T cell receptor (beta chain) was observed in a study of blood T cell repertoires in COVID-19. Study at large: From T cells, B-cell-depleted T cells, or PBMCs came the material, which was cDNA or gDNA.

Method: immunoSEQ multiplex PCR; TCRdb's copy keeps in-frame clones and lacks some. The sample holds around 250,000 clones, 70% to 90% seen once. Participants' reported clinical history set cohort assignment. The CDR3 contains 14 residues. Germline V lookup: CDR1 SQVTM, CDR2 ANQGSEA. After removal of 6 bases from V and 5 bases from J, the junction contained 8 bases not matched to a gene. This receptor was taken from a woman aged 45-60 years who had recovered from COVID-19. The chain joins TRBV29-1 to TRBJ2-2, with TRBD2 identical over 8 bases. The sample comprised PBMCs or T cells enriched from blood (not recorded which). The CDR3 coding sequence is TGCAGCGTGTCACTAGCGGTCTCAACCGGGGAGCTGTTTTTT. Protein sequence: CSVSLAVSTGELFF.